These 9 T cell receptor beta chains were sequenced from one sample in a study of blood T cell repertoires in COVID-19. TCRdb's copy holds only in-frame clones and misses some; the assay was immunoSEQ multiplex PCR. Here the sample spans 250,000 to 350,000 clones, 90% being singletons. The sequenced sample was PBMCs or T cells enriched from blood (not recorded which). All receptors derive from a woman aged 25 to 39 who had recovered from COVID-19.

The chain employs TRBV3-1 (or the pseudogene TRBV3-2) and TRBJ1-1; D is unclear. Looked up from germline, CDR1 is LGHDT and CDR2 is YNNKEL (reference sequence). The CDR3 spans 13 residues. Trimming took 2 bases from V and 1 from J, leaving 5 bases between them. This chain's CDR3 is CASSQLRNTEAFF. The CDR3 DNA sequence: TGTGCCAGCAGCCAACTCAGGAACACTGAAGCTTTCTTT.

The chain links TRBV2 to TRBJ1-2, with 8 bases that match TRBD1. The length of the CDR3 is 14 residues. CDR1 is SNHLY and CDR2 is FYNNEI in the germline V gene. V gave up 8 bases and J gave up 0 bases; unmatched junction bases: 5. The CDR3 DNA follows: TGTGCCAGCGGAGGACAGGGACCTAACTATGGCTACACCTTC. Encoded protein: CASGGQGPNYGYTF.

The chain combines TRBV11-2 with TRBJ2-7; tentative D call: TRBD1 (5 bases). Germline values: CDR1 SGHAT, CDR2 FQNNGV. The CDR3 contains 14 residues. V was trimmed by 5 bases and J by 3 bases, leaving 14 bases between them. CDR3 protein: CASSQSRGSYEQYF. DNA of the CDR3: TGTGCCAGCAGCCAATCAAGGGGCAGCTACGAGCAGTACTTC.

The chain carries TRBV19 and TRBJ1-3; D is uncertain. The CDR3 is 14 residues long. CDR1 and CDR2 from the germline V gene are LNHDA and SQIVND (reference sequence). The V gene lost 8 bases and the J gene lost 4 bases, with 15 bases spanning the gap. The DNA of the CDR3 is TGTGCCAGTGGTCCGGTCTCTTGGGGAAACACCATATATTTT. This gives the protein CASGPVSWGNTIYF.

In its sample, this clone was seen once. This sequence joins TRBV4-1 and TRBJ2-7, with 9 positions matching TRBD2. Germline CDR1 MGHRA, CDR2 YSYEKL. The trim removed 4 bases at V and 3 bases at J, leaving 16 bases unmatched. CDR3 size: 18 residues. DNA for the CDR3: TGCGCCAGCAGCCGAGAAGAGTGGGGGGTAGCGGGAGTCTACGAGCAGTACTTC. Translated, it gives CASSREEWGVAGVYEQYF.

This clone showed up just once. The rearrangement links TRBV19 to TRBJ2-7; TRBD1 matches 7 bases. From germline, CDR1 is LNHDA and CDR2 SQIVND (reference sequence). The V segment lost 5 bases and the J segment 6 bases; nucleotides outside the gene matches: 13. There are 15 residues in the CDR3. The CDR3 DNA is TGTGCCAGTAGTGCACCCGGCAAGGGGGCGGTCGAGCAGTACTTC. Encoded protein: CASSAPGKGAVEQYF.

This chain uses TRBV18 with TRBJ2-5; 7 nucleotides match TRBD2. Germline CDR1 KGHSH, CDR2 LQKENI. The CDR3 is made up of 14 amino acids. Trimming cost V 4 bases and J 3 bases; bases outside gene matches: 5. For the CDR3, the DNA is TGTGCCAGCTCACAATCCGGGACTAAAGAGACCCAGTACTTC. Translation gives CASSQSGTKETQYF.

The chain has TRBV3-1 (or the pseudogene TRBV3-2) and TRBJ1-2; TRBD1 matches at 9 bases. The CDR3 covers 14 residues. Trimming took 1 base from V and 7 from J; bases not matched to a gene: 4. Germline CDR1 reads LGHDT; CDR2 reads YNNKEL (reference sequence). In DNA form, the CDR3 reads TGTGCCAGCAGCCAAGGACAGGGGGTTGGTGGCTACACCTTC. Translating gives CASSQGQGVGGYTF.

This chain uses TRBV7-9 with TRBJ1-1, with a tentative D call TRBD1 (5 bases). The germline CDR1 and CDR2 sequences are SEHNR and FQNEAQ (reference sequence). This CDR3 contains 16 residues. Trimming stripped 4 bases from V and 0 bases from J, with 15 bases between. In DNA, the CDR3 is TGTGCCAGCAGCTCAATTTACAGGAGCATGAACACTGAAGCTTTCTTT. Residues: CASSSIYRSMNTEAFF.